The clone carrying this TCR beta chain has a handful of counts. Sequenced by immunoSEQ multiplex PCR; TCRdb stores in-frame clones only, minus some. This sample has approximately 140,000 clones, with about 83% found just once. The germline CDR1 and CDR2 sequences are SGHDN and FVKESK. This CDR3 has 14 amino acids. V was clipped by 4 bases and J by 3 bases; unmatched bases: 2. The record originates from a study of blood T cell repertoires in COVID-19. Overall study: From T cells, B-cell-depleted T cells, or PBMCs came the material, which was cDNA or gDNA.

The clonotype was recovered from a woman in her thirties or forties with acute or convalescent COVID-19. The sequenced sample consisted of peripheral blood. V usage is TRBV14 and J usage is TRBJ1-1, with TRBD1 identical over 10 bases. CDR3 in amino acids: CASSLTGGYTEAFF. The CDR3, as DNA: TGTGCCAGCAGCCTGACAGGGGGCTACACTGAAGCTTTCTTT.